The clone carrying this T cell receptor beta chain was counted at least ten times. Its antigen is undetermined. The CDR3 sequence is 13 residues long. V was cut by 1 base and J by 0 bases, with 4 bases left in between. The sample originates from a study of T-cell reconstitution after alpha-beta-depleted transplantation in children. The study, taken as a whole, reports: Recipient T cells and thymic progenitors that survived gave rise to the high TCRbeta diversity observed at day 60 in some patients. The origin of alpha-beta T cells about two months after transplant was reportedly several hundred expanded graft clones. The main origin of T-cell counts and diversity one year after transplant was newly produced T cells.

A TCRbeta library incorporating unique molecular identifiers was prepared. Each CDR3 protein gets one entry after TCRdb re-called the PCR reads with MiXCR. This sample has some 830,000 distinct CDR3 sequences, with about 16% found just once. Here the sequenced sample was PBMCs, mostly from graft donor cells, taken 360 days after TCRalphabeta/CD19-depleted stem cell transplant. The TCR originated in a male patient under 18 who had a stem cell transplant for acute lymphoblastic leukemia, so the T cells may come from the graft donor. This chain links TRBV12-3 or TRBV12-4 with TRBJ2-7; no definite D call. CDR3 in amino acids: CASSLVLSYEQYF. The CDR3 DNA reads TGTGCCAGCAGTTTAGTCCTCTCCTACGAGCAGTACTTC.